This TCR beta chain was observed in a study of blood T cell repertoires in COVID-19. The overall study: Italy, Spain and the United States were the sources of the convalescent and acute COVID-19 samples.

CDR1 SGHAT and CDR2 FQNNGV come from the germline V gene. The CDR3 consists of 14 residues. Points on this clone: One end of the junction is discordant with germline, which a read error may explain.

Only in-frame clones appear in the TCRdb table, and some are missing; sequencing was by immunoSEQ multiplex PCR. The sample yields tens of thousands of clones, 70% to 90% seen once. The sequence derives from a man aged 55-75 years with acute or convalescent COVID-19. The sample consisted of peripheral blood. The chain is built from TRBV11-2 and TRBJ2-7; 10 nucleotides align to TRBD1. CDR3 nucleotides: TGTGCCAGCAGCCTAGACAGGGGGCCCTACGAGCAGTACTTC. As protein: CASSLDRGPYEQYF. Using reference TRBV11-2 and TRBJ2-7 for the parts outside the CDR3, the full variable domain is EAGVAQSPRYKIIEKRQSVAFWCNPISGHATLYWYQQILGQGPKLLIQFQNNGVVDDSQLPKDRFSAERLKGVDSTLKIQPAKLEDSAVYLCASSLDRGPYEQYFGPGTRLTVT.